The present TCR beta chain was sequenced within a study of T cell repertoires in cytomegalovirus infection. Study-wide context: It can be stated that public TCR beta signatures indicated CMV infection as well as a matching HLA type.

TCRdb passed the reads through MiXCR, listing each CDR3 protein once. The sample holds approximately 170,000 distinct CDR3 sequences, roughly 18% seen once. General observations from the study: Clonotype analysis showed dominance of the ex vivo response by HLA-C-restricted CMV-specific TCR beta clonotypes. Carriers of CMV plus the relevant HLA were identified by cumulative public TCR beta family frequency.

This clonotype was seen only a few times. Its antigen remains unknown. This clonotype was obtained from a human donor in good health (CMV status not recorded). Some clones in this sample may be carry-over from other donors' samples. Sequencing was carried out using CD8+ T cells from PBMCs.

The CDR3 coding sequence is TGTGCCAGCAGCTTGGTGACGGTGAACACTGAAGCTTTCTTT. Translated, it gives CASSLVTVNTEAFF. V gene TRBV7-2 combines with J gene TRBJ1-1; no firm D call. This CDR3 is built from 14 residues. Germline V lookup: CDR1 SGHTA, CDR2 FQGNSA. V was cut by 3 bases and J by 0 bases, with 8 bases left in between.